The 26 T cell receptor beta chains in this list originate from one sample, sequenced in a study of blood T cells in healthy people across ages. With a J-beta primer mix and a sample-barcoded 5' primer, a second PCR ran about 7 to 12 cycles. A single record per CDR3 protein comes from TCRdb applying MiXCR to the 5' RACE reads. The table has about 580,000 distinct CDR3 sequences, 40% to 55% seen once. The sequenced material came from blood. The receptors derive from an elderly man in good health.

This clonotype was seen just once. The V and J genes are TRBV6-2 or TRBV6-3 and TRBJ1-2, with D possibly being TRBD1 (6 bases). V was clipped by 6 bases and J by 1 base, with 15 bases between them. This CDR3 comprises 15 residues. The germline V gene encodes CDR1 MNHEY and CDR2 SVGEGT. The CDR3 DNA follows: TGTGCCAGCAGACCCAACCACAGGGATAACTATGGCTACACCTTC. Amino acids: CASRPNHRDNYGYTF.

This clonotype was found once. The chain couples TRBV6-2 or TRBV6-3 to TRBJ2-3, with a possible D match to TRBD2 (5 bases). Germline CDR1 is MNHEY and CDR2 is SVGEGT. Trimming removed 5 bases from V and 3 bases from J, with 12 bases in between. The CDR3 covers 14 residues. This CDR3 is CASSPDFQTDTQYF. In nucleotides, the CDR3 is TGTGCCAGCAGTCCGGACTTCCAAACAGATACGCAGTATTTT.

In DNA form, the CDR3 reads TGTGCCAGCAGCCAACTAGCGGGGTACAATGAGCAGTTCTTC. Residues: CASSQLAGYNEQFF. The V and J genes are TRBV3-1 and TRBJ2-1, with TRBD2 identical over 9 bases. V was clipped by 2 bases and J by 4 bases; unmatched bases: 0. Germline assignment: CDR1 LGHDT and CDR2 YNNKEL (reference sequence). This CDR3 is 14 amino acids long.

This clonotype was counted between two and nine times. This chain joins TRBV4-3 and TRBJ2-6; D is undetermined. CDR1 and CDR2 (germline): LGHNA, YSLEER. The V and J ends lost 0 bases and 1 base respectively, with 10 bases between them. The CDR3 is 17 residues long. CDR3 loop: CASSQEVRKSGANVLTF. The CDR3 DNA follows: TGCGCCAGCAGCCAAGAAGTCAGGAAATCTGGGGCCAACGTCCTGACTTTC.

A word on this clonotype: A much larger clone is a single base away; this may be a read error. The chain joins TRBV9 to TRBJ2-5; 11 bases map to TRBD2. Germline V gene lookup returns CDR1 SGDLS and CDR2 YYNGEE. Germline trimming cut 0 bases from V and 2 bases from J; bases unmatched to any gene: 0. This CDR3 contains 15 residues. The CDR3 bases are TGTGCCAGCAGCGTAGGGACTAGCGGGCAAGAGACCCAGTACTTC. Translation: CASSVGTSGQETQYF.

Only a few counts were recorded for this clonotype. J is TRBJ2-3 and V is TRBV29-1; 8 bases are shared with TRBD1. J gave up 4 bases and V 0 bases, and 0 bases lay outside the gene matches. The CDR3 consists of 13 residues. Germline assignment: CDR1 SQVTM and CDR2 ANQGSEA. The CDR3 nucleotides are TGCAGCGTTGAAGAGACAGGGGCAGATACGCAGTATTTT. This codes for CSVEETGADTQYF.

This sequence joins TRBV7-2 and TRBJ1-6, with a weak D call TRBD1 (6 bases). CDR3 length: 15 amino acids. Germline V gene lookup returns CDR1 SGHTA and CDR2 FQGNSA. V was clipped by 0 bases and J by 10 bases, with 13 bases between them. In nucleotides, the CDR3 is TGTGCCAGCAGCTTAGCGCAGGGGAGTAAATCACCCCTCCACTTT. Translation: CASSLAQGSKSPLHF. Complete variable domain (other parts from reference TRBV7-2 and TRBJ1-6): GAGVSQSPSNKVTEKGKDVELRCDPISGHTALYWYRQSLGQGLEFLIYFQGNSAPDKSGLPSDRFSAERTGGSVSTLTIQRTQQEDSAVYLCASSLAQGSKSPLHFGNGTRLTVT.

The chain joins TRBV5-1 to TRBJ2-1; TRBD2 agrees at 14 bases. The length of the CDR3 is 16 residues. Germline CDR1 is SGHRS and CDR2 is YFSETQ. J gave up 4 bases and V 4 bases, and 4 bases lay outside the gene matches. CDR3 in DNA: TGCGCCAGCAGCGGGACTAGCGGGGGCCGATACAATGAGCAGTTCTTC. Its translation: CASSGTSGGRYNEQFF.

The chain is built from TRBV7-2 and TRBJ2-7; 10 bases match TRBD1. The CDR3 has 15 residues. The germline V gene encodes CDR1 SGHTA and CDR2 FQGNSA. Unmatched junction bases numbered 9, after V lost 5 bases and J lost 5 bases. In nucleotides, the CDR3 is TGTGCCAGCAGCGTCCGGGACAGGGGTTCCCACGAGCAGTACTTC. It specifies CASSVRDRGSHEQYF. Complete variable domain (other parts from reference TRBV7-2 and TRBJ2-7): GAGVSQSPSNKVTEKGKDVELRCDPISGHTALYWYRQSLGQGLEFLIYFQGNSAPDKSGLPSDRFSAERTGGSVSTLTIQRTQQEDSAVYLCASSVRDRGSHEQYFGPGTRLTVT.

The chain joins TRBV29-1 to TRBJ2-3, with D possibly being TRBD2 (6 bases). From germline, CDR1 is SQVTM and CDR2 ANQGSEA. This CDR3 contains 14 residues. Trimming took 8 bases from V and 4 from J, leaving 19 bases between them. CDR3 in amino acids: CSSKAGMGADTQYF. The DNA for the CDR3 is TGCAGCTCTAAGGCGGGAATGGGGGCAGATACGCAGTATTTT.

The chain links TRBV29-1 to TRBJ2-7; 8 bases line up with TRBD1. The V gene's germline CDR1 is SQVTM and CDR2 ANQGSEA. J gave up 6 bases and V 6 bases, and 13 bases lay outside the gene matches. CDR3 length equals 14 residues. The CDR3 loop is CSVAPRGTGVEQYF. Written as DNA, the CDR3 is TGCAGCGTCGCTCCACGGGGGACAGGAGTCGAGCAGTACTTC.

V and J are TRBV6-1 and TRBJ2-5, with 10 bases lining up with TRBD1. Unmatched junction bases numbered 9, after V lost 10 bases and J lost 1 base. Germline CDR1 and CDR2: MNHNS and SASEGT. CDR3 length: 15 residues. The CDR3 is CAITWDRGVQETQYF. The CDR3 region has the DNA TGTGCCATCACCTGGGACAGGGGCGTCCAAGAGACCCAGTACTTC.

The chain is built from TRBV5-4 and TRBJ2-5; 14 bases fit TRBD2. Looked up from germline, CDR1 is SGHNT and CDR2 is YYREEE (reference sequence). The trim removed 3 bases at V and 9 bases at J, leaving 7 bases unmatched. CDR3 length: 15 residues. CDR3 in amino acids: CASSSGLAGAEAQYF. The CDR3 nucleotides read TGTGCCAGCAGCTCGGGACTAGCGGGGGCGGAGGCCCAGTACTTC.

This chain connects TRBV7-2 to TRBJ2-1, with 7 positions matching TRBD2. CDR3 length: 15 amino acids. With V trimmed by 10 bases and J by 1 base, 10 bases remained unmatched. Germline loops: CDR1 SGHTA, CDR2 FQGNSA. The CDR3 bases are TGTGCCATCGGGAGGACCCTAGCGTCCTACAATGAGCAGTTCTTC. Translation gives CAIGRTLASYNEQFF. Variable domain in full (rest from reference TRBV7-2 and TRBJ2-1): GAGVSQSPSNKVTEKGKDVELRCDPISGHTALYWYRQSLGQGLEFLIYFQGNSAPDKSGLPSDRFSAERTGGSVSTLTIQRTQQEDSAVYLCAIGRTLASYNEQFFGPGTRLTVL.

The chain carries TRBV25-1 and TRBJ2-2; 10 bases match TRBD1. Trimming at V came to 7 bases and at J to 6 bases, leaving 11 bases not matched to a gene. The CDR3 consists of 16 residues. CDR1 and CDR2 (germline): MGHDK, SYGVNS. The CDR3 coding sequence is TGTGCCAGCAAACCTTCCGGGACAGGGGAAGCCGGGGAGCTGTTTTTT. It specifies CASKPSGTGEAGELFF.

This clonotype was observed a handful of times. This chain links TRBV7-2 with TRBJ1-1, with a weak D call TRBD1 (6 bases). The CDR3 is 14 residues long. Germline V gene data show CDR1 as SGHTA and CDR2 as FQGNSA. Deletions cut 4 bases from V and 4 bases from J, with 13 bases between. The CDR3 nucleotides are TGTGCCAGCAGCTCAGGTTGGGGGGCCACTGAAGCTTTCTTT. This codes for CASSSGWGATEAFF.

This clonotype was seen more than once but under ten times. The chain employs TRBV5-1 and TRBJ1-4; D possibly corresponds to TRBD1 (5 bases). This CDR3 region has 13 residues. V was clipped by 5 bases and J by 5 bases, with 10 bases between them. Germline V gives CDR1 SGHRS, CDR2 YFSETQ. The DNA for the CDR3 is TGCGCCAGCAGTTGGGACCTAAATGAAAAACTGTTTTTT. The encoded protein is CASSWDLNEKLFF. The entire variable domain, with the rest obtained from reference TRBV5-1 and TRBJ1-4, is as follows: KAGVTQTPRYLIKTRGQQVTLSCSPISGHRSVSWYQQTPGQGLQFLFEYFSETQRNKGNFPGRFSGRQFSNSRSEMNVSTLELGDSALYLCASSWDLNEKLFFGSGTQLSVL.

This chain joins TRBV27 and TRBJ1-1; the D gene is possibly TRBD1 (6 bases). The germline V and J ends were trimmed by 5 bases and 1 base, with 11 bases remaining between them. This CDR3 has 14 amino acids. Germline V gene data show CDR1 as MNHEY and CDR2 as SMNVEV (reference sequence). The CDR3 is CASSHDRTNTEAFF. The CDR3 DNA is TGTGCCAGCAGTCACGACAGGACGAACACTGAAGCTTTCTTT.

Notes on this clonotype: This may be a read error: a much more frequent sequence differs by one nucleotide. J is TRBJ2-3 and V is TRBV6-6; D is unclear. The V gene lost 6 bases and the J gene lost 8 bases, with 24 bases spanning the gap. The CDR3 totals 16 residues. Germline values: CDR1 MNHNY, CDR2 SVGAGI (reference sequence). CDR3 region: CASSKSRAARAGTQYF. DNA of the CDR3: TGTGCCAGCAGCAAGTCTAGGGCCGCCCGCGCAGGTACGCAGTATTTT.

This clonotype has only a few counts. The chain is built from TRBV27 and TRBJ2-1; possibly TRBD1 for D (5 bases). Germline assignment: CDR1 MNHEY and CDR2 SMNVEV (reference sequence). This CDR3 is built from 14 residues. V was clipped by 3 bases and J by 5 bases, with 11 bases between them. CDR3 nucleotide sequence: TGTGCCAGCAGTTTGAGAGACAGCCACAATGAGCAGTTCTTC. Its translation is CASSLRDSHNEQFF.

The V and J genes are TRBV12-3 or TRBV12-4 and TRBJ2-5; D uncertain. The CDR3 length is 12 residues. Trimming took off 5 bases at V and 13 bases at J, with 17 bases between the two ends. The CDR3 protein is CASSRRVLERYF. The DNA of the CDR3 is TGTGCCAGCAGTCGAAGGGTCCTCGAGCGGTACTTC.

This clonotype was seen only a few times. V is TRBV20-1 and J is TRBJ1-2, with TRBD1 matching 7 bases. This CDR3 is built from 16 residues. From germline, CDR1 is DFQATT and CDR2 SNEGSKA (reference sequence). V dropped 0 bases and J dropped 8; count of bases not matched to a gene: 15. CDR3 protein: CSARDFSGTEARGYTF. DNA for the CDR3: TGCAGTGCTAGAGATTTCTCGGGGACAGAAGCGCGGGGCTACACCTTC.

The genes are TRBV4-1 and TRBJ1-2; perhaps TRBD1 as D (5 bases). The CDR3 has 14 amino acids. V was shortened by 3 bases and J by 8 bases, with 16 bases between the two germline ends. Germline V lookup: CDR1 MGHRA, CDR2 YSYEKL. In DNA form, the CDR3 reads TGCGCCAGCAGCCAGTTGGAGGGCAGGGACGGCTACACCTTC. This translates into CASSQLEGRDGYTF.

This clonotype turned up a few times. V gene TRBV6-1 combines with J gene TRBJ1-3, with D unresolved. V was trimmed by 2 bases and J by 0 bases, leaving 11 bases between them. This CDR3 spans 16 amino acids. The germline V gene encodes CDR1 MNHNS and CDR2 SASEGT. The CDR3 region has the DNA TGTGCCAGCAGTGAAAGGAGGTTATACTCTGGAAACACCATATATTTT. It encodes CASSERRLYSGNTIYF.

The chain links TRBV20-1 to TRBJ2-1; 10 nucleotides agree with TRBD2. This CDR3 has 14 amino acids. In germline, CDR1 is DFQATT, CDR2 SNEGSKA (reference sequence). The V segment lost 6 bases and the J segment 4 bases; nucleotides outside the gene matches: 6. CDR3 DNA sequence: TGCAGTGCCAATAGCGGGAGGTCTTACAATGAGCAGTTCTTC. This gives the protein CSANSGRSYNEQFF.

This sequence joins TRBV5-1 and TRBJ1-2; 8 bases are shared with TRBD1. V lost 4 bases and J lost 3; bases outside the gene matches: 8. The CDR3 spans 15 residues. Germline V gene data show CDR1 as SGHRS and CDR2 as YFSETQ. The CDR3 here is CASSASPGQDYGYTF. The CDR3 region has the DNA TGCGCCAGCAGCGCCTCTCCGGGACAGGACTATGGCTACACCTTC.